This T cell receptor beta chain was sequenced for a study of T cell clonality in common variable immunodeficiency. This clone came up a few times. Its antigen is as yet unknown. Assay: immunoSEQ multiplex PCR; the TCRdb copy retains only in-frame clones and omits some. The profile covers 7,800 or so clones, none occurring a single time. General study points: Fewer deletions and N-nucleotide insertions were reportedly seen in common variable immunodeficiency TCR beta sequences. Shared TCRbeta clones were fewer between CVID subjects than controls.

Of CVID subjects, under 16 were female and roughly 29 male, mean age roughly 40. The origin of this receptor is a human donor with common variable immunodeficiency. The sample comprised peripheral blood mononuclear cells.

CDR3 loop: CAWTSLPYGYTF. The DNA read from the CDR3 is TGTGCCTGGACTTCACTCCCCTATGGC. J is TRBJ1-2 and V is TRBV30; no firm D call. The observed sequence ends 3 residues before the CDR3 terminus, with the missing tail filled in from the germline J gene. This CDR3 region has 12 residues. V lost 4 bases and J 4 bases, leaving 10 bases between the germline ends. Germline V lookup: CDR1 GTSNPN, CDR2 SVGIG (reference sequence).